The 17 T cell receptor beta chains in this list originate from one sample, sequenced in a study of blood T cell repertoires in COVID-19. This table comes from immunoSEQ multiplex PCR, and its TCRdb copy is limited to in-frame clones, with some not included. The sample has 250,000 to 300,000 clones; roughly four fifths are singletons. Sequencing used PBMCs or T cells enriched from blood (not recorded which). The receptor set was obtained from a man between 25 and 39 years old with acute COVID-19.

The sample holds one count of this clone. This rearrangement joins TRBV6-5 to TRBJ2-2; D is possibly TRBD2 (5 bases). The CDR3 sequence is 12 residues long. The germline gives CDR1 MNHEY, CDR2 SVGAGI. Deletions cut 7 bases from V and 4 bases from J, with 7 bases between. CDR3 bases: TGTGCCAGCACCGCGGGCACCGGGGAGCTGTTTTTT. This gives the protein CASTAGTGELFF.

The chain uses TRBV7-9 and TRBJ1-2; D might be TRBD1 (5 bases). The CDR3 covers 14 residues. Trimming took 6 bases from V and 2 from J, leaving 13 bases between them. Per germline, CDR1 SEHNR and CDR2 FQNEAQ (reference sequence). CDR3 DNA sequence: TGTGCCAGCAGACCCCGCCAGGGCAACTATGGCTACACCTTC. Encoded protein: CASRPRQGNYGYTF.

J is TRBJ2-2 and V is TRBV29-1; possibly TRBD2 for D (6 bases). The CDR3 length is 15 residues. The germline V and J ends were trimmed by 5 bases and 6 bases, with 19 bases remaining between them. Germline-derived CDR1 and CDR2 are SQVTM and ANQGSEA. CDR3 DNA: TGCAGCGTTTATCCGGGACTTTTGCTCCCCGGGGAGCTGTTTTTT. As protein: CSVYPGLLLPGELFF.

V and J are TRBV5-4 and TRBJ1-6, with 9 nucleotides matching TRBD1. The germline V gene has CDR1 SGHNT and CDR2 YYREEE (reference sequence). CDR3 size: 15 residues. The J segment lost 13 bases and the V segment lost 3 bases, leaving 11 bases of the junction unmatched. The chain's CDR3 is CASSWGQGGSSPLHF. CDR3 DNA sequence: TGTGCCAGCAGCTGGGGACAGGGTGGTAGTTCGCCCCTCCACTTT.

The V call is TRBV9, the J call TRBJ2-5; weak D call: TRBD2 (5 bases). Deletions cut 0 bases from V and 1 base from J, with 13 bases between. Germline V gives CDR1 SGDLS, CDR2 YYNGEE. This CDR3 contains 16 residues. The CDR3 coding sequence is TGTGCCAGCAGCGTAGTTCAAAGCGGCGGCCAAGAGACCCAGTACTTC. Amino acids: CASSVVQSGGQETQYF.

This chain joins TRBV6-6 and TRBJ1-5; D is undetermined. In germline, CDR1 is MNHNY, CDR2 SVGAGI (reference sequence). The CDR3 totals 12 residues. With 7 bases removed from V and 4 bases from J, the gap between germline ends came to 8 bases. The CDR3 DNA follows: TGTGCCAGCAAGCGGATAAATCAGCCCCAGCATTTT. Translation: CASKRINQPQHF.

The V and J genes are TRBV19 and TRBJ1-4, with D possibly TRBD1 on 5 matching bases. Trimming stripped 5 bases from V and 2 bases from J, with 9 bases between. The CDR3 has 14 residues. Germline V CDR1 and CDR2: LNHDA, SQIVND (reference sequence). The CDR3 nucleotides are TGTGCCAGTAGTCAGGGTACGACTAATGAAAAACTGTTTTTT. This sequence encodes CASSQGTTNEKLFF.

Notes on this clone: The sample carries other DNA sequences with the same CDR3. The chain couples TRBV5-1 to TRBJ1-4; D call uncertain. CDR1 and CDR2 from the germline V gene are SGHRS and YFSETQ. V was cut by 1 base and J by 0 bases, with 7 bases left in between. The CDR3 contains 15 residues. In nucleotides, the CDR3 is TGCGCCAGCAGCTTGTCCGGAGCAACTAATGAAAAACTGTTTTTT. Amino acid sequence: CASSLSGATNEKLFF.

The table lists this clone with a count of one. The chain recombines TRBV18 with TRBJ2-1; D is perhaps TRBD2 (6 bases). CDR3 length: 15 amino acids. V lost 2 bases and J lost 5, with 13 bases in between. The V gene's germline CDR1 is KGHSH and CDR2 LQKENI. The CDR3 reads CASSPGAGTNNEQFF. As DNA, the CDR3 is TGTGCCAGCTCACCAGGAGCGGGCACTAACAATGAGCAGTTCTTC.

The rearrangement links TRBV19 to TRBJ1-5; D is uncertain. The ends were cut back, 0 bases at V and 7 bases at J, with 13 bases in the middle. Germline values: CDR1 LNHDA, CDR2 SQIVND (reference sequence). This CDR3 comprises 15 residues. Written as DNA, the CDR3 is TGTGCCAGTAGTATAGATGCCGGGGTCGAGCAGCCCCAGCATTTT. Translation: CASSIDAGVEQPQHF.

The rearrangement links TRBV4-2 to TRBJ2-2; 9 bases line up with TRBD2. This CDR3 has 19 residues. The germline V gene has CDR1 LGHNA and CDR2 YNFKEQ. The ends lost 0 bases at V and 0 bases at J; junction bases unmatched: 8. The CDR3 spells CASSQDRVAGDPNTGELFF. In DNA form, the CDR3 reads TGTGCCAGCAGCCAAGATAGGGTAGCGGGGGACCCGAACACCGGGGAGCTGTTTTTT.

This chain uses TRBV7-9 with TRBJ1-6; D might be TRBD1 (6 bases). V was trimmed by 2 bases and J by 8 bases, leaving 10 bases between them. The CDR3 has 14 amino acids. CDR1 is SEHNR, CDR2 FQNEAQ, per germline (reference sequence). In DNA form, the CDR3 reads TGTGCCAGCAGCTTACTACAGGGTGATTCACCCCTCCACTTT. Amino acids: CASSLLQGDSPLHF.

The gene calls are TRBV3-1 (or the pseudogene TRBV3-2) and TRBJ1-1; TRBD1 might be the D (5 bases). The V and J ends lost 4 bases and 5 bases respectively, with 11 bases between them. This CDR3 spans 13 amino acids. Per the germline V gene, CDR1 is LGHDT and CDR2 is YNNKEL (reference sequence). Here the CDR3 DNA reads TGTGCCAGCAGCCCGATCCGGGGGACTGAAGCTTTCTTT. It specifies CASSPIRGTEAFF.

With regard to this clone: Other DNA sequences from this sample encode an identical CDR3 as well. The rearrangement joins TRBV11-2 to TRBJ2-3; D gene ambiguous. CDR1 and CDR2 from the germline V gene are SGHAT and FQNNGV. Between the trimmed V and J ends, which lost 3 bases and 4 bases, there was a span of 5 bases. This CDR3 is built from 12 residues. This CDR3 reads CASSFRADTQYF. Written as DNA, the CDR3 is TGTGCCAGCAGCTTCCGGGCAGATACGCAGTATTTT.

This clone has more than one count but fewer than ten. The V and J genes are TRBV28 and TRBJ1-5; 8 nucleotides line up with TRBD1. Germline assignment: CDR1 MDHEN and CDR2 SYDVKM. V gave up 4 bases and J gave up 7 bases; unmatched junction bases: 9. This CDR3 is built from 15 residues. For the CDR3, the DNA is TGTGCCAGCAGTTCTCGACAGGGGAGAGGGCAGCCCCAGCATTTT. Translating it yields CASSSRQGRGQPQHF.

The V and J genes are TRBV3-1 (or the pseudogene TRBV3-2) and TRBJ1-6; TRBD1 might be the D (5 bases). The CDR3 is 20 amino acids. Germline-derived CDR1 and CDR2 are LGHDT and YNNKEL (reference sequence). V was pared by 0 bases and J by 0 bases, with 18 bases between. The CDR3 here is CASSQDHISGSSSYNSPLHF. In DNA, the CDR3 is TGTGCCAGCAGCCAAGATCATATTTCAGGGTCCAGCTCCTATAATTCACCCCTCCACTTT.

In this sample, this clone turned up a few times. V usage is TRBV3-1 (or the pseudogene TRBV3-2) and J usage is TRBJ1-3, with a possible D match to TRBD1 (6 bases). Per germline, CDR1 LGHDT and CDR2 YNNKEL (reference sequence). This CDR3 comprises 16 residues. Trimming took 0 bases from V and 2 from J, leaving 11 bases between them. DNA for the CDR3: TGTGCCAGCAGCCAAGACAGGGGATGGGCTGGAAACACCATATATTTT. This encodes CASSQDRGWAGNTIYF.